This TCR beta chain was documented in a study of long-term antiretroviral therapy in people with HIV. For this clone: The target antigen is unknown.

Points from the study as a whole: Clones with expansion before ART led the repertoire at all time points. Blood, drawn from about 2004 to 2018, may reflect older ART regimens.

J was trimmed by 1 base and V by 2 bases; bases with no gene match: 1. CDR1 is KGHSH and CDR2 is LQKENI in the germline V gene. The CDR3 runs to 15 residues. A v3.0 immunoSEQ assay was performed at survey level. For each individual sample, sequencing targeted roughly 40,000-50,000 T-cell genomes. Generated by immunoSEQ multiplex PCR, the TCRdb table keeps only in-frame clones and is missing some. Of over 15,000 clones listed, roughly 94% were seen once; the top ten hold about 4.5%. This chain links TRBV18 with TRBJ1-5, with 8 nucleotides matching TRBD1. The source is a woman aged 45-59 years with HIV. Specimen: unsorted PBMCs, collected roughly 6.4 years after starting antiretroviral therapy. The CDR3 loop is CASSPSGGSNQPQHF. CDR3 bases: TGTGCCAGCTCACCATCAGGGGGCAGCAATCAGCCCCAGCATTTT.